This TCR beta chain was profiled in a study of shared clonotypes between healthy human individuals. Study-level information: Donors consisted of two women and a few men between 18 and 49.

Adult donors, all healthy and HIV-negative, had no recent acute infections or vaccinations. The CD4+ fraction was divided into a CD45RA+ naive subset and a CD45RA-negative memory subset. Germline V CDR1 and CDR2: LGHNA, YNFKEQ. CDR3 length equals 17 residues. Trimming took off 0 bases at V and 0 bases at J, with 12 bases between the two ends. Methods used by the authors: Filtering of immunoSEQ junctional sequences could not match full-length read filtering. The data were produced by immunoSEQ multiplex PCR, yet TCRdb's version contains in-frame clones alone and is incomplete. From that table come the V and J calls and clone size; the DNA was used to work out D and trimming. The table records 2 million to 2.5 million clones, over 85% of them present only once.

The chain uses TRBV4-2 and TRBJ1-3; maybe TRBD1 (5 bases). The TCR originated in a man aged 18 to 30 in good health. Some clones in this sample may be carry-over from other donors' samples. Sample: naive CD4+ T cells from PBMCs. As for subset: CD45RA+ positively selected. CDR3 sequence (DNA): TGTGCCAGCAGCCAAGAGGCGGGGCTAAGCTCTGGAAACACCATATATTTT. Its protein product is CASSQEAGLSSGNTIYF.